The source of this T cell receptor (beta chain) is a study of blood T cells in healthy people across ages. Combining a sample-barcoded 5' primer with a J-beta primer mix, a second PCR ran for 7 to 11 cycles. TCRdb re-analysed the 5' RACE reads in MiXCR, keeping a single row per CDR3 protein. The table has some 750,000 distinct CDR3 sequences, over 20% seen once. Trimming removed 2 bases from V and 4 bases from J, with 11 bases in between. CDR3 size: 14 residues. Germline V CDR1 and CDR2: SGHTA, FQGTGA. The chain uses TRBV7-3 and TRBJ1-1, with D perhaps matching TRBD1 (5 bases). The receptor was isolated from a man in his 70s in good health. Sequencing was done on a sample of blood. Here the CDR3 reads CASSLYGASTEAFF. CDR3 nucleotide sequence: TGTGCCAGCAGCTTATACGGGGCGAGCACTGAAGCTTTCTTT.